The T cell receptor (beta chain) described here comes from a study of OX40 agonist ivuxolimab in advanced cancers. Whole-study context: Aged roughly 23 to 90 with a mean of 60 years, they were more than 80% male.

Of note for this clone: Antigen: not known.

Germline-derived CDR1 and CDR2 are LNHDA and SQIVND (reference sequence). The CDR3 covers 15 residues. Trimming shortened V by 6 bases and J by 1 base, and 15 bases separated the two germline ends. General study findings and limits: Several nonresponders also turned out to have low normalized T-cell clonal expansion.

Using immunoSEQ multiplex PCR, the repertoire was profiled, and TCRdb retains in-frame clones only, with some absent. The data contain approximately 19,000 clones, less than 85% of them singletons. The receptor's source is an adult with an advanced solid tumor such as melanoma, head and neck, liver or kidney cancer. The chain joins TRBV19 to TRBJ1-1, with D unclear. This sample comprised CD4+ or CD8+ T cells sorted from blood, obtained in a trial of the OX40 agonist ivuxolimab. The CDR3 nucleotides are TGTGCCAGTAGCCCCGAGTGGGTCGGGAACACTGAAGCTTTCTTT. Amino acids: CASSPEWVGNTEAFF.